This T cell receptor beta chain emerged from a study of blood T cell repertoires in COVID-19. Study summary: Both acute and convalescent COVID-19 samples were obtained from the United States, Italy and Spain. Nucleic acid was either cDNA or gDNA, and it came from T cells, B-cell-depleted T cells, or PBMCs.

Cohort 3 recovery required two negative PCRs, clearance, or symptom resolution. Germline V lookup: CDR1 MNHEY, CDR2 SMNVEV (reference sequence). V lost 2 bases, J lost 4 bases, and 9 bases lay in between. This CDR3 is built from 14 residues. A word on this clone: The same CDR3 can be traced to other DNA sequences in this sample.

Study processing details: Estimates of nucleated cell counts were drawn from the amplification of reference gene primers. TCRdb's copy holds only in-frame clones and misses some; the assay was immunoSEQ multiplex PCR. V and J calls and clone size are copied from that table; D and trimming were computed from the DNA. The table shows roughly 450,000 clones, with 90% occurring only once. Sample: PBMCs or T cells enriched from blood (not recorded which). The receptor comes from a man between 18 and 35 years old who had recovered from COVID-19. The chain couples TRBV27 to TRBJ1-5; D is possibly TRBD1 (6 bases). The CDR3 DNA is TGTGCCAGCAGTTTAGCCCAGGGGAATCAGCCCCAGCATTTT. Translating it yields CASSLAQGNQPQHF.